A single sample is the source of the 17 T cell receptor beta chains below, sequenced in a study of OX40 agonist ivuxolimab in advanced cancers. The data were produced by immunoSEQ multiplex PCR, yet TCRdb's version contains in-frame clones alone and is incomplete. The sample has around 70,000 clones, roughly 87% seen once; the top ten hold 2% to 3%. Here the sequenced sample was CD4+ or CD8+ T cells sorted from blood, taken in a trial of the OX40 agonist ivuxolimab. Every receptor here comes from an adult with an advanced solid tumor such as melanoma, head and neck, liver or kidney cancer.

The genes are TRBV19 and TRBJ1-1, with D unclear. This CDR3 is built from 15 residues. In germline, CDR1 is LNHDA, CDR2 SQIVND (reference sequence). V lost 3 bases, J lost 8 bases, and 19 bases lay in between. The CDR3 DNA sequence: TGTGCCAGTAGTATGCAGGTGTATCACGGGCAGGAAGCTTTCTTT. Protein product: CASSMQVYHGQEAFF.

The chain combines TRBV20-1 with TRBJ1-2; no clear D. The CDR3 has 11 amino acids. V lost 6 bases, J lost 7 bases, and 12 bases lay in between. The germline V gene has CDR1 DFQATT and CDR2 SNEGSKA (reference sequence). CDR3 bases: TGCAGTGCCGCCACGCGGGCTGGCTACACCTTC. This gives the protein CSAATRAGYTF.

This clone was seen only a few times. The chain has TRBV19 and TRBJ2-4, with a tentative D call TRBD1 (5 bases). CDR3 length: 16 residues. CDR1 and CDR2 (germline): LNHDA, SQIVND (reference sequence). V was shortened by 9 bases and J by 7 bases, with 25 bases between the two germline ends. In DNA form, the CDR3 reads TGTGCCAGCGCAAAGAACTCCTTTGAAGGGGTGAACATTCAGTACTTC. Residues: CASAKNSFEGVNIQYF.

This chain links TRBV11-2 with TRBJ1-1; maybe TRBD1 (6 bases). V was shortened by 2 bases and J by 4 bases, with 8 bases between the two germline ends. This CDR3 comprises 13 residues. Germline V gives CDR1 SGHAT, CDR2 FQNNGV. The CDR3 is CASSLNRATEAFF. The CDR3 bases are TGTGCCAGCAGCTTAAACAGGGCCACTGAAGCTTTCTTT.

This clone was seen just once. The chain employs TRBV7-3 and TRBJ2-7; possibly TRBD1 for D (5 bases). The V gene's germline CDR1 is SGHTA and CDR2 FQGTGA. The V end was cut by 5 bases, the J end by 5 bases, with 16 bases between. This CDR3 has 14 residues. CDR3 coding DNA: TGTGCCAGCAGCGCCACAGCGACAGCCGACGAGCAGTACTTC. Translation: CASSATATADEQYF.

J is TRBJ1-1 and V is TRBV29-1; 7 bases map to TRBD1. V shed 7 bases and J 0 bases; nucleotides not matched to a gene: 8. The CDR3 length is 14 residues. The germline V gene encodes CDR1 SQVTM and CDR2 ANQGSEA. DNA of the CDR3: TGCAGCGCTAAGCAGGGGGGGATGAACACTGAAGCTTTCTTT. Translated, it gives CSAKQGGMNTEAFF.

The chain employs TRBV25-1 and TRBJ2-7; D gene unclear. This CDR3 has 12 amino acids. Trimming cost V 7 bases and J 5 bases, with 12 bases left between them. Looked up from germline, CDR1 is MGHDK and CDR2 is SYGVNS. CDR3 loop: CASTGVSNEQYF. CDR3 DNA sequence: TGTGCCAGCACAGGCGTCAGCAACGAGCAGTACTTC.

V usage is TRBV10-2 and J usage is TRBJ2-7, with a possible D match to TRBD2 (6 bases). V was cut by 10 bases and J by 7 bases, with 20 bases left in between. CDR1 WSHSY and CDR2 SAAADI come from the germline V gene. The CDR3 is made up of 13 amino acids. CDR3 amino acids: CAIERDLGGEQYF. The CDR3 nucleotides are TGCGCCATCGAACGGGACTTGGGCGGAGAGCAGTACTTC.

The chain uses TRBV6-6 and TRBJ2-7; the D gene is possibly TRBD2 (5 bases). This CDR3 contains 15 residues. The V end lost 0 bases, the J end lost 6 bases, and 15 bases lay between the germline ends. The germline V gene encodes CDR1 MNHNY and CDR2 SVGAGI (reference sequence). DNA of the CDR3: TGTGCCAGCAGTTACTCGATGAAGCAAGGAGGCGAGCAGTACTTC. Translation gives CASSYSMKQGGEQYF.

V and J are TRBV5-4 and TRBJ2-1, with D perhaps TRBD1 or TRBD2 (6 bases each). The V end was cut by 5 bases, the J end by 5 bases, with 14 bases between. Germline V gene lookup returns CDR1 SGHNT and CDR2 YYREEE (reference sequence). The CDR3 extends over 14 amino acids. The CDR3, as DNA: TGTGCCAGCAGGGAGGGGGGTCGAAACAATGAGCAGTTCTTC. Translated: CASREGGRNNEQFF.

The table lists this clone with many counts. The chain recombines TRBV6-1 with TRBJ2-7, with 8 bases fitting TRBD2. The junction had 8 bases not matched to a gene; V was cut back by 4 bases and J by 3 bases. This CDR3 is built from 15 residues. The germline CDR1 and CDR2 sequences are MNHNS and SASEGT. CDR3 protein: CASSVGTSSIYEQYF. CDR3 bases: TGTGCCAGCAGTGTAGGGACTAGTTCAATCTACGAGCAGTACTTC.

The V gene is TRBV7-8, the J gene TRBJ1-5; 8 bases are a match to TRBD1. Looked up from germline, CDR1 is SGHVS and CDR2 is FQNEAQ. The CDR3 has 15 residues. J gave up 6 bases and V 1 base, and 5 bases lay outside the gene matches. In DNA form, the CDR3 reads TGTGCCAGCAGCTTAGTCGGACAGGGTGGTCAGCCCCAGCATTTT. Translated: CASSLVGQGGQPQHF. The complete variable domain, with remaining parts taken from reference TRBV7-8 and TRBJ1-5, reads GAGVSQSPRYKVAKRGQDVALRCDPISGHVSLFWYQQALGQGPEFLTYFQNEAQLDKSGLPSDRFFAERPEGSVSTLKIQRTQQEDSAVYLCASSLVGQGGQPQHFGDGTRLSIL.

The J gene is TRBJ2-7, the V gene TRBV6-6; possible D gene TRBD2, 5 bases. CDR1 is MNHNY, CDR2 SVGAGI, per germline (reference sequence). V was clipped by 6 bases and J by 0 bases, with 15 bases between them. The CDR3 consists of 15 residues. CDR3 sequence: CASSPQPGSSYEQYF. Here the CDR3 DNA reads TGTGCCAGCAGCCCACAGCCGGGGTCCTCCTACGAGCAGTACTTC.

The chain carries TRBV30 and TRBJ1-1, with 10 bases fitting TRBD1. The CDR3 has 12 residues. Germline trimming cut 4 bases from V and 8 bases from J; bases unmatched to any gene: 4. Germline CDR1 and CDR2: GTSNPN and SVGIG (reference sequence). CDR3 nucleotide sequence: TGTGCCTGGATCCGGGACAGGGGCGAAGCTTTCTTT. The encoded protein is CAWIRDRGEAFF. Full variable domain (missing parts from reference TRBV30 and TRBJ1-1): SQTIHQWPATLVQPVGSPLSLECTVEGTSNPNLYWYRQAAGRGLQLLFYSVGIGQISSEVPQNLSASRPQDRQFILSSKKLLLSDSGFYLCAWIRDRGEAFFGQGTRLTVV.

The rearrangement joins TRBV11-2 to TRBJ1-1; D gene unclear. The germline gives CDR1 SGHAT, CDR2 FQNNGV. The CDR3 is 14 amino acids. Trimming removed 4 bases at V and 1 base at J, with 10 bases between. The CDR3 loop is CASSSDGPNTEAFF. CDR3 sequence (DNA): TGTGCCAGCAGCTCCGACGGCCCGAACACTGAAGCTTTCTTT.

The chain has TRBV27 and TRBJ2-7; D remains ambiguous. Germline V gene lookup returns CDR1 MNHEY and CDR2 SMNVEV (reference sequence). The germline V and J ends were trimmed by 5 bases and 3 bases, with 17 bases remaining between them. This CDR3 is built from 15 residues. The chain's CDR3 is CASSPTWARNYEQYF. In DNA, the CDR3 is TGTGCCAGCAGTCCTACTTGGGCTAGAAACTACGAGCAGTACTTC.

J is TRBJ2-6 and V is TRBV29-1; D is undetermined. V dropped 7 bases and J dropped 4 bases, with 11 bases sitting between them. Germline loops: CDR1 SQVTM, CDR2 ANQGSEA. The CDR3 consists of 13 residues. The CDR3 region is CSAVVTGANVLTF. CDR3 coding DNA: TGCAGCGCCGTCGTGACGGGGGCCAACGTCCTGACTTTC.